This TCR beta chain was found in a study of T cell repertoires in cytomegalovirus infection. As regards this clonotype: One end of the junction does not line up with germline, which may come from a read error.

TCRdb processed the reads anew with MiXCR; each CDR3 protein has one entry. The table lists fewer than 550,000 distinct CDR3 sequences, roughly 31% of them singletons. This CDR3 has 17 residues. Germline loops: CDR1 SGHTA, CDR2 FQGNSA. This chain joins TRBV7-2 and TRBJ2-7; maybe TRBD2 (6 bases). The sequenced sample was PBMCs. The clonotype originates from a human donor in good health (CMV status not recorded). Some clones in this sample may be carry-over from other donors' samples. CDR3 sequence (DNA): TGTGCCAGCAACTTACCCCCCCCCGGGGGATGGGGCTACGAGCAGTACTTC. Its translation: CASNLPPPGGWGYEQYF. Combining the CDR3 with reference TRBV7-2 and TRBJ2-7 gives the whole variable domain GAGVSQSPSNKVTEKGKDVELRCDPISGHTALYWYRQSLGQGLEFLIYFQGNSAPDKSGLPSDRFSAERTGGSVSTLTIQRTQQEDSAVYLCASNLPPPGGWGYEQYFGPGTRLTVT.